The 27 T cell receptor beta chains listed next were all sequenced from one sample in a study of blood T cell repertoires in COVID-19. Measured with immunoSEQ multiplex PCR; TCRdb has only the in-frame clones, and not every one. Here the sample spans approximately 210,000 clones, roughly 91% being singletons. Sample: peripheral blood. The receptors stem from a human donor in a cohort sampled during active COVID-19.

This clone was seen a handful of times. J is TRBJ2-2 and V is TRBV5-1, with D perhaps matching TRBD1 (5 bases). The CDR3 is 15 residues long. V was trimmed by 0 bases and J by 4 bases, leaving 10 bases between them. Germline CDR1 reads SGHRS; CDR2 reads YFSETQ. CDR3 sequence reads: CASSLEGWGTGELFF. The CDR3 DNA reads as TGCGCCAGCAGCTTGGAGGGGTGGGGCACCGGGGAGCTGTTTTTT.

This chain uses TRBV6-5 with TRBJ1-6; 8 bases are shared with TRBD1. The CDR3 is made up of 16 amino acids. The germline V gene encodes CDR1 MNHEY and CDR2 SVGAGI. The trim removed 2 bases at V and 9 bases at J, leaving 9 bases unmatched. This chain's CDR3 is CASSYRRDRRSSPLHF. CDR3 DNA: TGTGCCAGCAGTTACCGGCGGGACAGGAGGAGTTCACCCCTCCACTTT.

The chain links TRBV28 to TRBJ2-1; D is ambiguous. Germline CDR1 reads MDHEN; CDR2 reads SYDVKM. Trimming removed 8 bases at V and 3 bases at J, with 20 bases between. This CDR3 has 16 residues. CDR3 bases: TGTGCCAGCCTCGGAGTAGCAGAGAACAACTACAATGAGCAGTTCTTC. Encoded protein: CASLGVAENNYNEQFF.

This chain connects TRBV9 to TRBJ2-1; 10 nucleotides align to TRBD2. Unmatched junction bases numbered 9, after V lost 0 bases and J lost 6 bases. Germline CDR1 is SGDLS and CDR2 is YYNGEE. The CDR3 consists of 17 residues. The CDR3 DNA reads TGTGCCAGCAGCGTAGGGCTAGCGGGAGTCACAATCAATGAGCAGTTCTTC. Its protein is CASSVGLAGVTINEQFF.

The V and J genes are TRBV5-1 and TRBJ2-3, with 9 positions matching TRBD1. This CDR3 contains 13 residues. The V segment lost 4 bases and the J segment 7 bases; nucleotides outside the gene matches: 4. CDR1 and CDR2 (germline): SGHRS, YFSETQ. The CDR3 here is CASSLGQGNTQYF. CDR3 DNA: TGCGCCAGCAGCCTGGGACAGGGTAATACGCAGTATTTT.

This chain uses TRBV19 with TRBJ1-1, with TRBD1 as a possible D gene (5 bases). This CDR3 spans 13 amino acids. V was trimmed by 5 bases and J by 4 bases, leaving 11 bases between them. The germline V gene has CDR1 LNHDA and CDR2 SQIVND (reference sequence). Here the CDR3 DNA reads TGTGCCAGTAGTGCGGGGGGGGGCACTGAAGCTTTCTTT. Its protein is CASSAGGGTEAFF.

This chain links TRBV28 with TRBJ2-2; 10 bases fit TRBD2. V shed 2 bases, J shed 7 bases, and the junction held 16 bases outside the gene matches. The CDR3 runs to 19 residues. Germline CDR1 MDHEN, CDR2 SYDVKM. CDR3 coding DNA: TGTGCCAGCAGTTTAACGGCCCTTACTAGCGGGAAATACGGCGGGGAGCTGTTTTTT. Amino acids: CASSLTALTSGKYGGELFF. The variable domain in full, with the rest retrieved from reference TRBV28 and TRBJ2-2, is DVKVTQSSRYLVKRTGEKVFLECVQDMDHENMFWYRQDPGLGLRLIYFSYDVKMKEKGDIPEGYSVSREKKERFSLILESASTNQTSMYLCASSLTALTSGKYGGELFFGEGSRLTVL.

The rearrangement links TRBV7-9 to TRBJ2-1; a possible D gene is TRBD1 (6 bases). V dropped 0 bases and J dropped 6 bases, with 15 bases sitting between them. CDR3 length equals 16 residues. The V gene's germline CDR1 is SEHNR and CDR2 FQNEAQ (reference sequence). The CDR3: CASSLAVSGHSNEQFF. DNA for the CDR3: TGTGCCAGCAGCTTAGCGGTTTCGGGACACTCCAATGAGCAGTTCTTC.

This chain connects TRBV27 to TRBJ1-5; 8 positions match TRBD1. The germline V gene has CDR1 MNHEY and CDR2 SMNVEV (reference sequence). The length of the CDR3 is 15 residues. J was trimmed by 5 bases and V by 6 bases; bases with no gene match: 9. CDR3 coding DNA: TGTGCCAGCAGCCCCCGGCAGGGGGCGTATCAGCCCCAGCATTTT. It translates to CASSPRQGAYQPQHF.

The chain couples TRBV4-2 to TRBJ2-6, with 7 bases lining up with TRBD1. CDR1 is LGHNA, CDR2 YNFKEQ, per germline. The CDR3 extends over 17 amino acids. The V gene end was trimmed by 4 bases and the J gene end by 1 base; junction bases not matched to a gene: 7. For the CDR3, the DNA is TGTGCCAGCAGCCCAGGGGGATGGGGGTCTGGGGCCAACGTCCTGACTTTC. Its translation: CASSPGGWGSGANVLTF.

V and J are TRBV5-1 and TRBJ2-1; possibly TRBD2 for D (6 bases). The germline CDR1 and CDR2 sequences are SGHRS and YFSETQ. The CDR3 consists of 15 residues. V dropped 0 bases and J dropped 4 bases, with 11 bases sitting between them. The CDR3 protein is CASSLGRDLYNEQFF. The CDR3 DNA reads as TGCGCCAGCAGCTTGGGGCGGGACCTATACAATGAGCAGTTCTTC.

The CDR3 here is CASSLRSIHSTDTQYF. The CDR3 DNA reads as TGTGCCAGCAGTTTACGGAGCATTCATAGCACAGATACGCAGTATTTT. V gene TRBV28 combines with J gene TRBJ2-3; D is unclear. The CDR3 has 16 amino acids. Germline CDR1 MDHEN, CDR2 SYDVKM. The V end was cut by 2 bases, the J end by 0 bases, with 12 bases between.

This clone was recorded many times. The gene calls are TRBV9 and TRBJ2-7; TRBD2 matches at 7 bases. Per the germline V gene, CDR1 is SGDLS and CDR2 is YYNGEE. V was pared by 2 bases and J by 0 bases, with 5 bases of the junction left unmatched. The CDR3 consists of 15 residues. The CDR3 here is CASSVSGTTSYEQYF. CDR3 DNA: TGTGCCAGCAGCGTGTCCGGGACTACCTCCTACGAGCAGTACTTC.

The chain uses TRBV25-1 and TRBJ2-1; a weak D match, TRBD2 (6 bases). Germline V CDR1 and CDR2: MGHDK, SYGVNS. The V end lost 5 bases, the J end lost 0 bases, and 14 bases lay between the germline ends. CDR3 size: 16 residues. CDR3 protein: CASSKGRGSSYNEQFF. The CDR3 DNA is TGTGCCAGCAGTAAAGGGCGGGGTAGCTCCTACAATGAGCAGTTCTTC. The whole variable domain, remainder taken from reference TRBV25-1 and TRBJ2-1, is EADIYQTPRYLVIGTGKKITLECSQTMGHDKMYWYQQDPGMELHLIHYSYGVNSTEKGDLSSESTVSRIRTEHFPLTLESARPSHTSQYLCASSKGRGSSYNEQFFGPGTRLTVL.

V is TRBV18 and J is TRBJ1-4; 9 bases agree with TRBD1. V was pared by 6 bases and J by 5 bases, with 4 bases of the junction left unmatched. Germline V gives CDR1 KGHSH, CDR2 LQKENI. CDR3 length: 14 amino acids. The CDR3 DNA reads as TGTGCCAGCTCGCCCGGGACAGGGAATGAAAAACTGTTTTTT. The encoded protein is CASSPGTGNEKLFF. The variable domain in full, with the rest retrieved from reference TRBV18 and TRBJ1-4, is NAGVMQNPRHLVRRRGQEARLRCSPMKGHSHVYWYRQLPEEGLKFMVYLQKENIIDESGMPKERFSAEFPKEGPSILRIQQVVRGDSAAYFCASSPGTGNEKLFFGSGTQLSVL.

CDR3 DNA sequence: TGTGCCAGCAGTGGCCGGGACAGCCGCTCCTACAATGAGCAGTTCTTC. Protein: CASSGRDSRSYNEQFF. The J gene is TRBJ2-1, the V gene TRBV6-2 or TRBV6-3, with 7 bases that match TRBD1. This CDR3 region has 16 residues. Germline V gives CDR1 MNHEY, CDR2 SVGEGT. The J segment lost 0 bases and the V segment lost 5 bases, leaving 7 bases of the junction unmatched.

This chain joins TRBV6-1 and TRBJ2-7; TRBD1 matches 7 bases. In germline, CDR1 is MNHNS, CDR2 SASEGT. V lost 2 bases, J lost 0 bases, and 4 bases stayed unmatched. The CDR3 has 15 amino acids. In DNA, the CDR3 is TGTGCCAGCAGTGAACAAACAGGGGCCTCCTACGAGCAGTACTTC. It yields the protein CASSEQTGASYEQYF.

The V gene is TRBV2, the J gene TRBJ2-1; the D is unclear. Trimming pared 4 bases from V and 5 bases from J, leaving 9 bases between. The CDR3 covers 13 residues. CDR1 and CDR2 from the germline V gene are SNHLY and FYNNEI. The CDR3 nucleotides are TGTGCCAGCAGTGTGCGCGCTAACAATGAGCAGTTCTTC. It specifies CASSVRANNEQFF.

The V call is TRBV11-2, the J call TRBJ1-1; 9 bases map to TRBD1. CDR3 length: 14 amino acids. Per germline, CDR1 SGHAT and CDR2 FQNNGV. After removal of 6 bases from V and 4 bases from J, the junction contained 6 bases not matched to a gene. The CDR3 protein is CASSQTGGFTEAFF. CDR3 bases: TGTGCCAGCAGTCAAACAGGGGGCTTCACTGAAGCTTTCTTT.

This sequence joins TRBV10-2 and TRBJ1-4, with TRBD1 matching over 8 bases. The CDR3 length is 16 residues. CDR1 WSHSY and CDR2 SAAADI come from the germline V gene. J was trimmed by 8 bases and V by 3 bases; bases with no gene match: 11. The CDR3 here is CASSDPTGGGREKLFF. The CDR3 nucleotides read TGCGCCAGCAGTGACCCAACAGGGGGAGGCCGAGAAAAACTGTTTTTT.

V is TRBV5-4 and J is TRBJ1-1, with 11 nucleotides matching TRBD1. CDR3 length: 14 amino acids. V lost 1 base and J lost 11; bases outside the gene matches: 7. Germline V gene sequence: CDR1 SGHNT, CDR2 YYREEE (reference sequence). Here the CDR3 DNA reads TGTGCCAGCAGCTTGTCCGGGACAGGGGGAATTGCTTTCTTT. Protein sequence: CASSLSGTGGIAFF. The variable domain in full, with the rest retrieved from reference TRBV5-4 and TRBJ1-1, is ETGVTQSPTHLIKTRGQQVTLRCSSQSGHNTVSWYQQALGQGPQFIFQYYREEENGRGNFPPRFSGLQFPNYSSELNVNALELDDSALYLCASSLSGTGGIAFFGQGTRLTVV.

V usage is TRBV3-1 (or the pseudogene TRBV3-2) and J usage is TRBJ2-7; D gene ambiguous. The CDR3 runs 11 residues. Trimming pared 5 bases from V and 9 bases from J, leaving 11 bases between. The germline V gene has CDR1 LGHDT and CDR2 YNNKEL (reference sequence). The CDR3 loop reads CASSNFRGQYF. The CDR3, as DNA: TGTGCCAGCAGCAACTTTCGTGGGCAGTACTTC.

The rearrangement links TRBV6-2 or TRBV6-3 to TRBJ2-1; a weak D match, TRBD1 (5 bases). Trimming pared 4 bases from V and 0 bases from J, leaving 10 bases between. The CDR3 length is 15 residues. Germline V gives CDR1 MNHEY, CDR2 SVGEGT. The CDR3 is CASSLGAISYNEQFF. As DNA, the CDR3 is TGTGCCAGCAGTTTAGGGGCTATCTCCTACAATGAGCAGTTCTTC.

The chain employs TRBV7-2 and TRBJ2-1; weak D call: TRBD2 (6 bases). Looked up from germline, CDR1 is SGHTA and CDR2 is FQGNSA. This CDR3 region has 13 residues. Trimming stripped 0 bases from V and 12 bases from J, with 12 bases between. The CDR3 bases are TGTGCCAGCAGCTTAGCGGAGGGAATCGGGCAGTTCTTC. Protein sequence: CASSLAEGIGQFF.

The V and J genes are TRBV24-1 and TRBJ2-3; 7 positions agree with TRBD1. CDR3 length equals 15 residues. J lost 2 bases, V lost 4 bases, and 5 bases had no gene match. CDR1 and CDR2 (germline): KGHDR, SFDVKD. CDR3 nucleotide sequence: TGTGCCACCAGTGAACCGGACAGGTACACAGATACGCAGTATTTT. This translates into CATSEPDRYTDTQYF.

CDR3 in amino acids: CASSLDPGQGPYF. In DNA, the CDR3 is TGTGCCAGCAGCTTAGATCCCGGACAGGGGCCCTACTTC. The V call is TRBV11-2, the J call TRBJ2-7; 9 bases fit TRBD1. V shed 0 bases, J shed 13 bases, and the junction held 7 bases outside the gene matches. The CDR3 is 13 residues long. Germline values: CDR1 SGHAT, CDR2 FQNNGV. Filled out from reference TRBV11-2 and TRBJ2-7, the complete variable domain reads EAGVAQSPRYKIIEKRQSVAFWCNPISGHATLYWYQQILGQGPKLLIQFQNNGVVDDSQLPKDRFSAERLKGVDSTLKIQPAKLEDSAVYLCASSLDPGQGPYFGPGTRLTVT.

CDR3 residues: CASVGLGDTQYF. CDR3 bases: TGTGCCAGCGTCGGGTTGGGAGATACGCAGTATTTT. The chain links TRBV7-9 to TRBJ2-3; no definite D call. This CDR3 has 12 amino acids. Germline lookup yields CDR1 SEHNR and CDR2 FQNEAQ (reference sequence). With 8 bases removed from V and 5 bases from J, the gap between germline ends came to 11 bases.